A single sample is the source of the 5 T cell receptor beta chains below, sequenced in a study of regulatory T cells in long-lasting Graves disease. To make TCR beta libraries, researchers used iRepertoire HTBI primers and Arm-PCR of CDR3 regions. TCRdb analysed the multiplex PCR reads with MiXCR anew, one entry per CDR3 protein. The sample has approximately 360,000 distinct CDR3 sequences, roughly 12% seen once. As for time point: newly diagnosed GD, antithyroid drugs for less than 3 months. Making the TCR library involved RNA that had been extracted from PBMCs. In addition, the sample was reused for a study of T cells in Graves' hyperthyroidism and ophthalmopathy.

The sample consisted of peripheral blood mononuclear cells (PBMCs), taken at new diagnosis, from a patient treated with antithyroid drugs. These receptors came from a woman between 18 and 29 years old with Graves disease.

Note on this clonotype: A much more abundant neighbour one base away suggests this may be a read error. J is TRBJ2-7 and V is TRBV7-9; TRBD2 agrees at 10 bases. CDR3 size: 15 residues. Per the germline V gene, CDR1 is SEHNR and CDR2 is FQNEAQ (reference sequence). V was pared by 2 bases and J by 5 bases, with 6 bases of the junction left unmatched. The CDR3 DNA follows: TGTGCCAGCAGCTTAACAGCGGGGGGGCTTGACGAGCAGTACTTC. As protein: CASSLTAGGLDEQYF.

This clonotype was detected ten times or more. The chain uses TRBV28 and TRBJ1-5; D call uncertain. Germline V CDR1 and CDR2: MDHEN, SYDVKM. Trimming stripped 3 bases from V and 6 bases from J, with 6 bases between. The CDR3 has 12 residues. The CDR3 nucleotides read TGTGCCAGCAGTTTCGACGGTCAGCCCCAGCATTTT. Residues: CASSFDGQPQHF.

In this sample, this clonotype turned up a few times. The CDR3 carries no conserved terminal phenylalanine or tryptophan, so it likely arises from a read error. This chain joins TRBV20-1 and TRBJ2-5, with no clear D. The CDR3 is made up of 10 amino acids. V dropped 3 bases and J dropped 5 bases, with 4 bases sitting between them. Looked up from germline, CDR1 is DFQATT and CDR2 is SNEGSKA (reference sequence). CDR3 nucleotides: TGCAGTGCTAGTGAGGAGACCCAGTACCTC. Encoded protein: CSASEETQYL.

The gene calls are TRBV12-3 or TRBV12-4 and TRBJ1-2; D not certain. The germline V and J ends were trimmed by 2 bases and 8 bases, with 18 bases remaining between them. The CDR3 extends over 15 amino acids. CDR3 nucleotide sequence: TGTGCCAGCAGTTTAAGACGGGCAGTCCTTTGGGGCTACACCTTC. This gives the protein CASSLRRAVLWGYTF.

This clonotype was seen many times. The rearrangement joins TRBV12-3 or TRBV12-4 to TRBJ1-4; 9 bases align to TRBD1. The CDR3 runs 16 residues. V lost 3 bases and J lost 6; bases outside the gene matches: 8. CDR3 sequence reads: CASSFWRTGEDEKLFF. In nucleotides, the CDR3 is TGTGCCAGCAGTTTTTGGAGGACAGGGGAGGATGAAAAACTGTTTTTT.